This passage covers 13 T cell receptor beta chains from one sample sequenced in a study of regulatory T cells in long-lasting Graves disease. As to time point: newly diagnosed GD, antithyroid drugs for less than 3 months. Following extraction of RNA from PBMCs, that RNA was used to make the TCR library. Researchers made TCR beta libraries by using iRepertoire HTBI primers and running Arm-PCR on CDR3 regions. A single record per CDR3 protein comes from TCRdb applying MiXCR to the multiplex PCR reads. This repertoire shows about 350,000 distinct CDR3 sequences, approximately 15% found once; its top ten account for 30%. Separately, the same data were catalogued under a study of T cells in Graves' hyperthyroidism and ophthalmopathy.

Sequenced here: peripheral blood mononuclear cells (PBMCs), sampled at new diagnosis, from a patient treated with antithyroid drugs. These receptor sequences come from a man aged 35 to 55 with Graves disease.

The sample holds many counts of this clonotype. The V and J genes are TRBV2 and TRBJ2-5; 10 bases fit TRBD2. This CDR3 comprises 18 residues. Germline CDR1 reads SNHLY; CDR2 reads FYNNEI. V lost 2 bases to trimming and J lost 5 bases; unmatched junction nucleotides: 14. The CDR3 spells CASSEKWLAGAEAETQYF. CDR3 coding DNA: TGTGCCAGCAGTGAAAAGTGGCTAGCGGGGGCCGAGGCGGAGACCCAGTACTTC. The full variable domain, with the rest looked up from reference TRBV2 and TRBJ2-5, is EPEVTQTPSHQVTQMGQEVILRCVPISNHLYFYWYRQILGQKVEFLVSFYNNEISEKSEIFDDQFSVERPDGSNFTLKIRSTKLEDSAMYFCASSEKWLAGAEAETQYFGPGTRLLVL.

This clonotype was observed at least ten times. CDR3 nucleotides: TGTGCCAGCAGCTTAGCACAGGCCGCCACTGAGACCCAGTACTTC. This encodes CASSLAQAATETQYF. The chain has TRBV7-9 and TRBJ2-5; D might be TRBD1 (5 bases). The germline V and J ends were trimmed by 0 bases and 5 bases, with 13 bases remaining between them. The CDR3 covers 15 residues. The germline V gene has CDR1 SEHNR and CDR2 FQNEAQ (reference sequence).

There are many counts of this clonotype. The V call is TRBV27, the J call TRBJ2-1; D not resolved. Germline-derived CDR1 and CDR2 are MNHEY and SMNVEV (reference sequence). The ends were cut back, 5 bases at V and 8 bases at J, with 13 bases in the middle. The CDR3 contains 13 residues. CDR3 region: CASSLSSTDEQFF. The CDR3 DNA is TGTGCCAGCAGTCTCAGTAGCACCGATGAGCAGTTCTTC.

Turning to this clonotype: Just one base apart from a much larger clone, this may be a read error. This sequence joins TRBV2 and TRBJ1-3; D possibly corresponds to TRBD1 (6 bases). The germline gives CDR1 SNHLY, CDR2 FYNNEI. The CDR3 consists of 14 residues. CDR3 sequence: CASRQGSSGSTIYF. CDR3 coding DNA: TGTGCCAGCAGACAGGGTAGCTCTGGAAGCACCATATATTTT.

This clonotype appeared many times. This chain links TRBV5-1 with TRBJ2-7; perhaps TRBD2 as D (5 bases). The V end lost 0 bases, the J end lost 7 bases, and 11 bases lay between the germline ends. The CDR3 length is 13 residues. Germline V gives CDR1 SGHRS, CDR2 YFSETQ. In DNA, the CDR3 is TGCGCCAGCAGCTTGGAGGAGGATCGGGAGCAGTACTTC. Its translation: CASSLEEDREQYF.

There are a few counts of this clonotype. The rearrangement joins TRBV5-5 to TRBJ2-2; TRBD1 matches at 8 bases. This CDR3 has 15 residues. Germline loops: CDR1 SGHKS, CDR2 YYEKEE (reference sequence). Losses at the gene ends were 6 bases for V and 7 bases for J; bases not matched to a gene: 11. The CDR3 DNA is TGTGCCAGCACCGCGACAGGGGAAGGCTTCGGGGAGCTGTTTTTT. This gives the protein CASTATGEGFGELFF.

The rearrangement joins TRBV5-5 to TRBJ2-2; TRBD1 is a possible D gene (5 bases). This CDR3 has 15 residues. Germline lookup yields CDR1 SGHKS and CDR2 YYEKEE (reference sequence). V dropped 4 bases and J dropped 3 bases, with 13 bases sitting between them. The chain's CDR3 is CASSPRVFDTGELFF. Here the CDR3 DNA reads TGTGCCAGCAGCCCCAGGGTGTTCGACACCGGGGAGCTGTTTTTT.

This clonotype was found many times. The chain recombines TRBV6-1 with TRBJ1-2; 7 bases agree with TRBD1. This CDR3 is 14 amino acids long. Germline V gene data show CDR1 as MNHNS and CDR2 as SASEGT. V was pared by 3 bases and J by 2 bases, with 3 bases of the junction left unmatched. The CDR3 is CASSETGPNYGYTF. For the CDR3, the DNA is TGTGCCAGCAGTGAGACAGGGCCAAACTATGGCTACACCTTC.

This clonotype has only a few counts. CDR3 nucleotides: TGTGCCATCAGTGAGACCGGGACCAGAGGCACCGGGGAGCTGTTTTTT. Translation: CAISETGTRGTGELFF. The chain couples TRBV10-3 to TRBJ2-2, with D perhaps given as TRBD1 or TRBD2 (5 bases each). Germline loops: CDR1 ENHRY, CDR2 SYGVKD. Trimming pared 2 bases from V and 4 bases from J, leaving 14 bases between. The CDR3 totals 16 residues.

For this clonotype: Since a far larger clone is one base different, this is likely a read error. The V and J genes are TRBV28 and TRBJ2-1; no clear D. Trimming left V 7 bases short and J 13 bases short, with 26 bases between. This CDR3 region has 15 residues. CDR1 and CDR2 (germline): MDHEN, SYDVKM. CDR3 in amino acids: CASKLWPTRAETQFF. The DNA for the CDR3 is TGTGCCAGCAAGCTGTGGCCGACAAGGGCTGAGACCCAGTTCTTC.

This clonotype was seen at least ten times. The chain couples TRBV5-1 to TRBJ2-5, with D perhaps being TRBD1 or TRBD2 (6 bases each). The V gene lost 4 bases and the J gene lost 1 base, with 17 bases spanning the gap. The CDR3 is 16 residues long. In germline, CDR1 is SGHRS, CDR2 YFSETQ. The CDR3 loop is CASSAAGRGPQETQYF. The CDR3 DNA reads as TGCGCCAGCAGCGCAGCCGGCCGGGGGCCCCAAGAGACCCAGTACTTC.

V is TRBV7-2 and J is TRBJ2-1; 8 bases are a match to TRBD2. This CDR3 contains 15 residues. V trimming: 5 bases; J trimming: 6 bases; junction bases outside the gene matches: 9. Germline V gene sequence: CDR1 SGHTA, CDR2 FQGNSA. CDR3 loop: CASSPGGGRINEQFF. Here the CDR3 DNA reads TGTGCCAGCAGCCCCGGGGGGGGGCGCATCAATGAGCAGTTCTTC.

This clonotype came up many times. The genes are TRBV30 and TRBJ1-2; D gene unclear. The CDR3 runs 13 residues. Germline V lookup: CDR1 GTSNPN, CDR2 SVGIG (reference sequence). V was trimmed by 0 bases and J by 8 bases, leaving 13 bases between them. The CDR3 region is CAWSVKAGIGYTF. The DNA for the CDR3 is TGTGCCTGGAGTGTAAAGGCTGGGATAGGCTACACCTTC. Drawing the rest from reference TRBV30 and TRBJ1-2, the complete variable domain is SQTIHQWPATLVQPVGSPLSLECTVEGTSNPNLYWYRQAAGRGLQLLFYSVGIGQISSEVPQNLSASRPQDRQFILSSKKLLLSDSGFYLCAWSVKAGIGYTFGSGTRLTVV.